These T cell receptor beta chains were read from a single sample in a study of blood T cell repertoires in COVID-19. The protocol was immunoSEQ multiplex PCR, while the TCRdb copy is restricted to in-frame clones and leaves out a portion. The data hold 150,000 to 200,000 clones, with about 85% observed a single time. What was sequenced was peripheral blood. The receptors stem from a man aged 60-69 years who had recovered from COVID-19. Both conserved end residues are trimmed from each CDR3. Fields, in order: V gene, CDR3 protein.

>TRBV5-4
ASSLAGGGQGVRGRKTQY
>TRBV30
AWGLAVANTGELF
>TRBV4-3
ASSQAPGSTDTQY
>TRBV24-1
ATAGGASTDTQY
>TRBV27
ASRPIRDMFYNEQF
>TRBV19
ASSPVGGGNEQF
>TRBV21-1
ASSTLLAGLAGCWETQY
>TRBV18
ASSPAGGGYT
>TRBV19
ASTLAGPNNEQF
>TRBV2
ASSDVGQYNEQF
>TRBV10-3
AISEGTGPYTEAF
>TRBV30
AWSVGTKGAANQPQH
>TRBV7-2
ASSLSYNEKLF
>TRBV2
ASSVTGAVNEKLF
>TRBV5-1
ASSPRTGSYEQY
>TRBV27
ASSLTDRGYEQY
>TRBV19
ASSSLTDTQY
>TRBV7-2
ASSPMTSTDTQY
>TRBV19
ASRQGPAPNTGELF
>TRBV28
ASSFPDGGLTNEKLF
>TRBV7-2
ASSGSRETQY
>TRBV18
ASSPTGTDEKLF
>TRBV4-3
ASSQKGDYGYT
>TRBV30
AWSTGDYRRTEAF
>TRBV5-1
ASSVQGINTEAF
>TRBV5-1
ASSLAGVDTDTQY
>TRBV5-4
ASSLGGGDQPQH
>TRBV6-6
ASSYSRGSTDTQY
>TRBV11-1
ASSRSGFEQY
>TRBV3-1/TRBV3-2
ASSQGGSQETQY
>TRBV5-1
ASSLAWAGLAGSPYEQY
>TRBV7-8
ASSLKQGSGTDTQY
>TRBV7-2
ASSLVGSLGNTEAF
>TRBV3-1/TRBV3-2
ASSRQANNSPLH
>TRBV5-8
ASSLTTAGGPLYGYT
>TRBV5-8
ASSLAAGGPGEQF
>TRBV11-2
ASSPTGDGMTQY
>TRBV3-1/TRBV3-2
ASSPSPPGLAGPPGKF
>TRBV25-1
ASSEFGRGDRGSYEQY
>TRBV6-6
ASILAGNTGELF
>TRBV7-3
ASSLDSFQPQH
>TRBV10-3
AITDGQGSDEQF
>TRBV5-1
ASSYGTGDRGYGYT
>TRBV19
ASSIRTPGTDTQY
>TRBV28
ASRSQGDTQY
>TRBV28
ASSSPTGTATDTQY
>TRBV28
ASSFYRSNTGELF
>TRBV6-5
ASSYFDGSYT
>TRBV2
ASSESTGQIYNEQF
>TRBV2
ASRSGGARSQETQY
>TRBV5-4
ASSLARGVGGREAF
>TRBV19
ASRGTGGTGQETQY
>TRBV6-6
ASSTGTGLMNTEAF
>TRBV4-2
ASSQDGTSGGDTQY
>TRBV19
ASSMTPGETQY